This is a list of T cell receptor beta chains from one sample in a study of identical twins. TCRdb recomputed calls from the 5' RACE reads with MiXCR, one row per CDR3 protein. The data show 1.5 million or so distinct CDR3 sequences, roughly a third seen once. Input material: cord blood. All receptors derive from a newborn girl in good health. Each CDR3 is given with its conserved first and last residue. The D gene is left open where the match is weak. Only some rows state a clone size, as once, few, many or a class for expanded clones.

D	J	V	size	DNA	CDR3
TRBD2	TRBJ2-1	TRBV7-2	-	TGTGCCAGCAGCTTAAAACCGGGACTAGCGCAGTTCTTC	CASSLKPGLAQFF
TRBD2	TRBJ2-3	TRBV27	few	TGTGCCAGCAGTACGGGACTAGGCTTTTCAGATACGCAGTATTTT	CASSTGLGFSDTQYF
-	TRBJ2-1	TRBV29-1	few	TGCAGCGTTGAATTTAATGAGCAGTTCTTC	CSVEFNEQFF
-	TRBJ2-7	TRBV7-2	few	TGTGCCAGCAGCGTGACTAGTCTCTCCGAGCAGTACTTC	CASSVTSLSEQYF
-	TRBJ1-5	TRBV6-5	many	TGTGCCAGCGTCTCCGCCGAGCATTTT	CASVSAEHF
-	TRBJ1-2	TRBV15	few	TGTGCCACCAGCAGAGAAGGCAACTATGGCTACACCTTC	CATSREGNYGYTF
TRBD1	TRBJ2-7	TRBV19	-	TGTGCCAGTAGTATCGGGACAGGGATTCTCTACGAGCAGTACTTC	CASSIGTGILYEQYF
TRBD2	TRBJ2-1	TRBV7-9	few	TGTGCCAGCAGCTCCCCCTTGACTAGCGAGGACAATGAGCAGTTCTTC	CASSSPLTSEDNEQFF
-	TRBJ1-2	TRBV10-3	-	TGTGCCATCAGCCAAGGACAGAGAAACTATGGCTACACCTTC	CAISQGQRNYGYTF
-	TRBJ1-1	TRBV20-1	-	TGCAGTGCGACGTACGGGGGAAACACTGAAGCTTTCTTT	CSATYGGNTEAFF
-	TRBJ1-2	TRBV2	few	TGTGCCAGCAGTGAAGGTCACAGGAACTATGGCTACACCTTC	CASSEGHRNYGYTF
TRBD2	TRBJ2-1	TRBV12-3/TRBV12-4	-	TGTGCCAGCAGCCCGACTAGCGGGATTTATGAGCAGTTCTTC	CASSPTSGIYEQFF
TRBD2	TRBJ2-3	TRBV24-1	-	TGTGCCACCAGTGATGGGACAGGGACCCAACTAGCGGGGGAGGCAGATACGCAGTATTTT	CATSDGTGTQLAGEADTQYF
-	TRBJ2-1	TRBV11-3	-	TGTGCCAGCAGTTTACAGGGCTCAAGAGAATACAATGAGCAGTTCTTC	CASSLQGSREYNEQFF
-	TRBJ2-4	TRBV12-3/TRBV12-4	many	TGTGCCAGCAACGTCGGGTACATTCAGTACTTC	CASNVGYIQYF
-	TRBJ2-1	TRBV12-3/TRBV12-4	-	TGTGCCAGCAGTCCGGGAGACGCCTACAATGAGCAGTTCTTC	CASSPGDAYNEQFF
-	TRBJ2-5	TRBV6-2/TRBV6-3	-	TGTGCCAGCAGTTCACGACCCACTAGCACTGGGCAGTACTTC	CASSSRPTSTGQYF
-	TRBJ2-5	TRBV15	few	TGTGCCACCGGTCGCGGACCCGAGACCCAGTACTTC	CATGRGPETQYF
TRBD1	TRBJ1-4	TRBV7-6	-	TGTGCCAGCAGCTTAGGACAGGGGATAAGCGAAAAACTGTTTTTT	CASSLGQGISEKLFF
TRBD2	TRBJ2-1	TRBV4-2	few	TGTGCCAGCAGCCAATCTGCGGGCGGGAGGGGCTACAATGAGCAGTTCTTC	CASSQSAGGRGYNEQFF
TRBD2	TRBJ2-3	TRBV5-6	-	TGTGCCAGCAGCTTGTTGGGCCTAGCGGGGGGGCCCGTAGATACGCAGTATTTT	CASSLLGLAGGPVDTQYF
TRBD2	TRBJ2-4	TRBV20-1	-	TGCAGTGCTAGAGGGCTAGCGGGAGGTGCCAAAAACATTCAGTACTTC	CSARGLAGGAKNIQYF
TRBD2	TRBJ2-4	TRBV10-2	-	TGCGCCAGCAGCCGCGAACTCGGACTAGCGGGGGTTAAAAACATTCAGTACTTC	CASSRELGLAGVKNIQYF
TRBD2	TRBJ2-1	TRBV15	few	TGTGCCACCAGCAGAGATTGGCTAGCGGGGGGGCTCCATGAGCAGTTCTTC	CATSRDWLAGGLHEQFF
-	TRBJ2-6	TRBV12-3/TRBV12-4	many	TGTGCCAGCAGTTTTTCCGGCTCTGGGGCCAACGTCCTGACTTTC	CASSFSGSGANVLTF
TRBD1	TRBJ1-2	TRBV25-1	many	TGTGCCAGCAGTGGGAGCGGGACAGGGAGTTACGGCTACACCTTC	CASSGSGTGSYGYTF
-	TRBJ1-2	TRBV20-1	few	TGCAGTGCTAGTCCGGGGAACTATGGCTACACCTTC	CSASPGNYGYTF
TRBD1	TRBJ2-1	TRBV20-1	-	TGCAGTGCAAATACAGGGGGCTCCGACAATGAGCAGTTCTTC	CSANTGGSDNEQFF
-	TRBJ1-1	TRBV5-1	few	TGCGCCAGCAGCTTGCTGAGTATCAACACTGAAGCTTTCTTT	CASSLLSINTEAFF
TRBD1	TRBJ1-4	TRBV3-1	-	TGTGCCAGCAGCCAAGCCGGGGCCCGGACAGGGTATGAAAAACTGTTTTTT	CASSQAGARTGYEKLFF
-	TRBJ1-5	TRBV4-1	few	TGCGCCAGCAGCCCTTACCCCGGGACAAATCAGCCCCAGCATTTT	CASSPYPGTNQPQHF
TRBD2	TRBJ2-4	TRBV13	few	TGTGCCAGCAGCGCTGGACTAGCCCCTTCAATCCTAGCCAAAAACATTCAGTACTTC	CASSAGLAPSILAKNIQYF
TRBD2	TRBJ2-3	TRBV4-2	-	TGTGCCAGCGGCCCTGGGACTAGCGGGGTCGCAGATACGCAGTATTTT	CASGPGTSGVADTQYF